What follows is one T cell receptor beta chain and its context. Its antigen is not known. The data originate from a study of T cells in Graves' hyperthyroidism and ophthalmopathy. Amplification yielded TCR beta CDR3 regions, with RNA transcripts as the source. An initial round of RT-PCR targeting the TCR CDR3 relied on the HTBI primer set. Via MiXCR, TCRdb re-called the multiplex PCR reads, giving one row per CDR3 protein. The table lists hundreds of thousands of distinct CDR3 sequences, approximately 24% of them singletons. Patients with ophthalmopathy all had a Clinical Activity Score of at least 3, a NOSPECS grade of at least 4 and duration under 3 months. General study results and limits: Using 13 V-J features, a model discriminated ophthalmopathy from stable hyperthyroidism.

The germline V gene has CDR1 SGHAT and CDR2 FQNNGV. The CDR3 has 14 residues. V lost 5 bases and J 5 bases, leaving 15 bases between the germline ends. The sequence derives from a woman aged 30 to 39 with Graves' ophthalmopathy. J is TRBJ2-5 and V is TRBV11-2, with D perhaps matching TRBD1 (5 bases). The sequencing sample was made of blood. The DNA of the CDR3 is TGTGCCAGCAGCCCGCGTCTCAGGGTGGAGACCCAGTACTTC. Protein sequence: CASSPRLRVETQYF.